A single sample gave rise to the 23 T cell receptor beta chains below, sequenced in a study of cytomegalovirus exposure and HLA in healthy donors. Both 60 Vbeta primers and 13 Jbeta primers went into the PCR. This table comes from immunoSEQ multiplex PCR, and its TCRdb copy is limited to in-frame clones, with some not included. The table shows over 85,000 clones, with 77% occurring only once. Specimen: PBMCs. All receptors derive from a male donor in good health and CMV-seropositive.

The rearrangement joins TRBV9 to TRBJ2-7; 7 bases map to TRBD2. The germline CDR1 and CDR2 sequences are SGDLS and YYNGEE. The CDR3 loop spans 14 amino acids. V trimming: 0 bases; J trimming: 7 bases; junction bases outside the gene matches: 7. The CDR3 sequence: CASSVGSGTGEQYF. DNA for the CDR3: TGTGCCAGCAGCGTAGGGAGCGGGACGGGAGAGCAGTACTTC.

The V call is TRBV7-3, the J call TRBJ2-2; 7 bases line up with TRBD1. V gave up 3 bases and J gave up 0 bases; unmatched junction bases: 4. This CDR3 spans 16 amino acids. Germline-derived CDR1 and CDR2 are SGHTA and FQGTGA. The CDR3 protein is CASSFTTGPNTGELFF. CDR3 sequence (DNA): TGTGCCAGCAGCTTTACGACAGGGCCGAACACCGGGGAGCTGTTTTTT.

The chain employs TRBV29-1 and TRBJ1-1; no clear D. The V end lost 3 bases, the J end lost 1 base, and 9 bases lay between the germline ends. Germline V gene lookup returns CDR1 SQVTM and CDR2 ANQGSEA. This CDR3 has 13 amino acids. The CDR3 DNA reads TGCAGCGTTGAGAGCCAACCGAACACTGAAGCTTTCTTT. Translated: CSVESQPNTEAFF.

Only a few counts were recorded for this clone. The chain combines TRBV11-2 with TRBJ2-7; no definite D call. Trimming removed 3 bases at V and 1 base at J, with 13 bases between. The germline V gene encodes CDR1 SGHAT and CDR2 FQNNGV. The CDR3 loop spans 15 amino acids. The CDR3 DNA is TGTGCCAGCAGCTTGGAGATGGGTCGGTCCTACGAGCAGTACTTC. This translates into CASSLEMGRSYEQYF.

In its sample, this clone was seen a few times. This chain connects TRBV7-3 to TRBJ2-1; D might be TRBD2 (6 bases). Germline V gene data show CDR1 as SGHTA and CDR2 as FQGTGA. V lost 3 bases and J lost 4, with 16 bases in between. CDR3 length: 16 amino acids. The DNA for the CDR3 is TGTGCCAGCAGCTTGGCGGGACCTTTAGGGTACAATGAGCAGTTCTTC. Its translation: CASSLAGPLGYNEQFF.

This chain connects TRBV4-2 to TRBJ2-1; 12 bases agree with TRBD2. The CDR3 is made up of 18 amino acids. Germline V gene data show CDR1 as LGHNA and CDR2 as YNFKEQ. The J segment lost 8 bases and the V segment lost 0 bases, leaving 11 bases of the junction unmatched. The chain's CDR3 is CASSQEGLAGGPSDEQFF. The CDR3 DNA follows: TGTGCCAGCAGCCAAGAAGGGCTAGCGGGAGGGCCATCCGATGAGCAGTTCTTC.

The chain employs TRBV5-1 and TRBJ2-5; 10 nucleotides line up with TRBD1. The CDR3 is 16 residues long. Germline CDR1 is SGHRS and CDR2 is YFSETQ. Trimming took 3 bases from V and 5 from J; bases not matched to a gene: 10. CDR3 bases: TGCGCCAGCAGCTCGGGAGGACAGGGGGATTGGGAGACCCAGTACTTC. Translating it yields CASSSGGQGDWETQYF.

CDR3 amino acids: CASSEAGTANTGELFF. The CDR3 DNA sequence: TGTGCCAGCAGCGAGGCCGGGACAGCTAACACCGGGGAGCTGTTTTTT. The chain couples TRBV5-4 to TRBJ2-2, with TRBD1 matching 7 bases. V shed 4 bases and J 2 bases; nucleotides not matched to a gene: 8. The CDR3 covers 16 residues. From germline, CDR1 is SGHNT and CDR2 YYREEE (reference sequence). The variable domain in full, with the rest retrieved from reference TRBV5-4 and TRBJ2-2, is ETGVTQSPTHLIKTRGQQVTLRCSSQSGHNTVSWYQQALGQGPQFIFQYYREEENGRGNFPPRFSGLQFPNYSSELNVNALELDDSALYLCASSEAGTANTGELFFGEGSRLTVL.

The rearrangement links TRBV7-9 to TRBJ1-1, with TRBD1 as a possible D gene (5 bases). The ends were cut back, 3 bases at V and 1 base at J, with 12 bases in the middle. Germline CDR1 reads SEHNR; CDR2 reads FQNEAQ (reference sequence). This CDR3 has 15 amino acids. The CDR3 DNA follows: TGTGCCAGCAGCTTGTCCCAGGGAAAGAACACTGAAGCTTTCTTT. It encodes CASSLSQGKNTEAFF.

The chain couples TRBV28 to TRBJ2-7; TRBD1 matches 9 bases. The CDR3 runs 14 residues. CDR1 and CDR2 from the germline V gene are MDHEN and SYDVKM. The J segment lost 5 bases and the V segment lost 10 bases, leaving 12 bases of the junction unmatched. The CDR3 region is CATRSGTGYNEQYF. The CDR3 DNA reads TGTGCCACCAGATCCGGGACAGGGTATAACGAGCAGTACTTC.

The V gene is TRBV6-1, the J gene TRBJ2-7, with 7 bases that match TRBD1. The CDR3 contains 14 residues. V dropped 4 bases and J dropped 4; count of bases not matched to a gene: 7. Germline CDR1 MNHNS, CDR2 SASEGT. CDR3 DNA sequence: TGTGCCAGCAGTGCAGAGGGGGCAAATTACGAGCAGTACTTC. It yields the protein CASSAEGANYEQYF.

The CDR3 DNA reads TGCAGCGTCATGGCGCCGACAGGGTCCACAGATACGCAGTATTTT. Amino acid sequence: CSVMAPTGSTDTQYF. V and J are TRBV29-1 and TRBJ2-3, with 7 bases that match TRBD1. Trimming removed 6 bases from V and 2 bases from J; junction bases left unmatched: 11. The CDR3 length is 15 residues. CDR1 SQVTM and CDR2 ANQGSEA come from the germline V gene.

This rearrangement joins TRBV4-2 to TRBJ1-1; possible D gene TRBD1, 5 bases. The CDR3 runs 18 residues. Trimming removed 4 bases at V and 0 bases at J, with 21 bases between. Germline V CDR1 and CDR2: LGHNA, YNFKEQ. In nucleotides, the CDR3 is TGTGCCAGCAGCCTTCCCGGGGGGACGTCCGTGTTGAACACTGAAGCTTTCTTT. Its protein product is CASSLPGGTSVLNTEAFF.

J is TRBJ2-1 and V is TRBV7-2; 10 nucleotides agree with TRBD2. Germline trimming cut 2 bases from V and 13 bases from J; bases unmatched to any gene: 17. The CDR3 is 17 amino acids. Germline V lookup: CDR1 SGHTA, CDR2 FQGNSA. CDR3 nucleotide sequence: TGTGCCAGCAGCTTAAAGGGGTCTAGCGGGAGTCGGAGGGAACAGTTCTTC. Translating it yields CASSLKGSSGSRREQFF.

The rearrangement uses TRBV7-8 and TRBJ1-5, with D possibly matching TRBD1 (5 bases). V lost 5 bases and J lost 0, with 20 bases in between. The length of the CDR3 is 18 residues. From germline, CDR1 is SGHVS and CDR2 FQNEAQ. CDR3 sequence (DNA): TGTGCCAGCAGCACTCGGGTTGGGGGGTATATTAGCAATCAGCCCCAGCATTTT. This encodes CASSTRVGGYISNQPQHF.

To note about this clone: Other nucleotide sequences in the sample specify the same CDR3. This chain connects TRBV19 to TRBJ1-1; D gene ambiguous. Per the germline V gene, CDR1 is LNHDA and CDR2 is SQIVND (reference sequence). Between the trimmed V and J ends, which lost 1 base and 1 base, there was a span of 7 bases. The CDR3 is made up of 14 amino acids. The CDR3 bases are TGTGCCAGTAGTATAGGGAGGGCGAACACTGAAGCTTTCTTT. Translating gives CASSIGRANTEAFF. Combining the CDR3 with reference TRBV19 and TRBJ1-1 gives the whole variable domain DGGITQSPKYLFRKEGQNVTLSCEQNLNHDAMYWYRQDPGQGLRLIYYSQIVNDFQKGDIAEGYSVSREKKESFPLTVTSAQKNPTAFYLCASSIGRANTEAFFGQGTRLTVV.

Regarding this clone: A read error may account for a junction end that differs from germline. Other DNA variants within this sample encode the same CDR3. The chain links TRBV6-6 to TRBJ1-3, with no clear D. The CDR3 has 15 residues. Per the germline V gene, CDR1 is MNHNY and CDR2 is SVGAGI (reference sequence). The CDR3 region has the DNA TGTGCCAGCAGCTACTTTTCTAGCTCTGGAAACACCATATATTTT. Protein product: CASSYFSSSGNTIYF.

The chain links TRBV28 to TRBJ2-5; unclear D gene. Germline lookup yields CDR1 MDHEN and CDR2 SYDVKM. V lost 5 bases and J 5 bases, leaving 15 bases between the germline ends. The CDR3 runs 14 residues. The CDR3 sequence is CASSPLETKETQYF. CDR3 DNA: TGTGCCAGCAGTCCGCTAGAAACCAAGGAGACCCAGTACTTC.

The J gene is TRBJ2-5, the V gene TRBV7-9, with 12 bases aligning to TRBD2. Gene TRBJ2-7 matches the end of the DNA better, so the J call may be wrong. The CDR3 extends over 17 amino acids. Germline V lookup: CDR1 SEHNR, CDR2 FQNEAQ (reference sequence). CDR3 protein: CASSFPRTSGIVGEQYF. CDR3 nucleotides: TGTGCCAGCAGCTTCCCCCGGACTAGCGGGATAGTGGGCGAGCAGTACTTC.

V is TRBV6-1 and J is TRBJ2-1, with 13 nucleotides matching TRBD2. V dropped 7 bases and J dropped 7; count of bases not matched to a gene: 7. Germline lookup yields CDR1 MNHNS and CDR2 SASEGT. CDR3 size: 15 residues. In nucleotides, the CDR3 is TGTGCCAGCATCGGACTAGCGGGAGTCGAGAATGAGCAGTTCTTC. Protein: CASIGLAGVENEQFF.

This rearrangement joins TRBV6-5 to TRBJ2-3; 9 bases agree with TRBD2. J was trimmed by 4 bases and V by 6 bases; bases with no gene match: 8. Germline CDR1 is MNHEY and CDR2 is SVGAGI. The CDR3 has 15 residues. The CDR3 loop is CASSLSGRGADTQYF. In DNA, the CDR3 is TGTGCCAGCAGCCTTAGCGGGAGAGGGGCAGATACGCAGTATTTT.

The chain links TRBV5-6 to TRBJ2-7; D is unclear. Trimming took 2 bases from V and 4 from J, leaving 10 bases between them. Germline V CDR1 and CDR2: SGHDT, YYEEEE. The CDR3 is 13 residues long. Here the CDR3 reads CASSLGDTYEQYF. CDR3 coding DNA: TGTGCCAGCAGCTTAGGTGACACTTACGAGCAGTACTTC.

The CDR3 DNA reads as TGTGCCAGCAAGGCGGGAGTGAACACCGGGGAGCTGTTTTTT. It yields the protein CASKAGVNTGELFF. The rearrangement uses TRBV6-7 and TRBJ2-2; 7 nucleotides match TRBD2. TRBV6-7 is an ORF for which the function is uncertain. After removal of 7 bases from V and 1 base from J, the junction contained 3 bases not matched to a gene. The CDR3 totals 14 residues.